The next 26 T cell receptor beta chains were all read from a single sample in a study of early T cells in non-severe SARS-CoV-2 infection. One entry per CDR3 protein results from TCRdb running MiXCR on the 5' RACE reads. Of roughly 120,000 distinct CDR3 sequences listed, approximately 15% are singletons. The sequenced material came from whole blood. The source of these receptors is an adult who was a healthcare worker with PCR-confirmed SARS-CoV-2 infection or an uninfected control (not recorded which).

The CDR3 region is CASSESGGTEAFF. The CDR3 DNA follows: TGCGCCAGCAGTGAGTCCGGAGGGACTGAAGCTTTCTTT. The genes are TRBV10-1 and TRBJ1-1; D uncertain. The CDR3 loop spans 13 amino acids. Germline V CDR1 and CDR2: WNHNN, SYGVQD (reference sequence). V lost 0 bases to trimming and J lost 5 bases, with 7 bases between them.

This clonotype came up many times. This rearrangement joins TRBV7-9 to TRBJ1-4; D ambiguous. This CDR3 spans 13 amino acids. The V and J ends lost 5 bases and 8 bases respectively, with 12 bases between them. Per the germline V gene, CDR1 is SEHNR and CDR2 is FQNEAQ (reference sequence). CDR3 in DNA: TGTGCCAGCAGCCCCGCTGGGAGGGAAAAACTGTTTTTT. Translation: CASSPAGREKLFF.

This clonotype showed up just a few times. CDR3 bases: TGCAGTGCTAGACCGGGGGGGCTTATCCAAGAGCAGTTCTTC. Its protein is CSARPGGLIQEQFF. V and J are TRBV20-1 and TRBJ2-1; 8 positions agree with TRBD2. Germline V gene lookup returns CDR1 DFQATT and CDR2 SNEGSKA (reference sequence). This CDR3 contains 14 residues. The J segment lost 10 bases and the V segment lost 2 bases, leaving 10 bases of the junction unmatched.

This clonotype was counted at least ten times. The rearrangement joins TRBV7-2 to TRBJ2-3, with D perhaps matching TRBD1 (6 bases). Trimming stripped 3 bases from V and 4 bases from J, with 23 bases between. The CDR3 length is 18 residues. From germline, CDR1 is SGHTA and CDR2 FQGNSA. The CDR3 loop is CASSFPPPAVGASDTQYF. The CDR3 DNA is TGTGCCAGCAGCTTCCCCCCACCGGCCGTGGGGGCCTCAGATACGCAGTATTTT.

This clonotype was observed a few times. The chain has TRBV3-1 and TRBJ2-1, with D uncertain. The CDR3 contains 15 residues. The ends were cut back, 2 bases at V and 0 bases at J, with 8 bases in the middle. Per germline, CDR1 LGHDT and CDR2 YNNKEL (reference sequence). CDR3 nucleotides: TGTGCCAGCAGCCAAACTTCAAGCTCCTACAATGAGCAGTTCTTC. This translates into CASSQTSSSYNEQFF.

This clonotype was recorded a few times. The chain is built from TRBV2 and TRBJ2-5; D possibly corresponds to TRBD2 (7 bases). V was shortened by 7 bases and J by 5 bases, with 14 bases between the two germline ends. Germline values: CDR1 SNHLY, CDR2 FYNNEI. The CDR3 is made up of 13 amino acids. As DNA, the CDR3 is TGTGCCAGCAAGAGGGAGGGGGATGAGACCCAGTACTTC. As protein: CASKREGDETQYF.

The chain employs TRBV5-4 and TRBJ2-5, with a tentative D call TRBD1 (6 bases). Germline loops: CDR1 SGHNT, CDR2 YYREEE (reference sequence). Trimming shortened V by 0 bases and J by 4 bases, and 10 bases separated the two germline ends. The CDR3 length is 14 residues. Here the CDR3 reads CASSLATGSETQYF. The CDR3 nucleotides read TGTGCCAGCAGCTTGGCCACAGGGTCAGAGACCCAGTACTTC.

This clonotype was observed a few times. The chain couples TRBV4-1 to TRBJ2-5; weak D call: TRBD1 (6 bases). Trimming left V 2 bases short and J 2 bases short, with 12 bases between. The CDR3 runs 15 residues. Germline loops: CDR1 MGHRA, CDR2 YSYEKL. CDR3 bases: TGCGCCAGCAGCCAAACAGTGCAGGGGCAAGAGACCCAGTACTTC. This translates into CASSQTVQGQETQYF.

The chain employs TRBV12-3 or TRBV12-4 and TRBJ2-7; D ambiguous. Trimming cost V 3 bases and J 6 bases, with 12 bases left between them. CDR3 length equals 13 residues. DNA for the CDR3: TGTGCCAGCAGTTTGTCCACTTCCCCCGAGCAGTACTTC. Its protein is CASSLSTSPEQYF.

The sample holds a few counts of this clonotype. The J gene is TRBJ2-5, the V gene TRBV10-3, with D unclear. V was pared by 4 bases and J by 4 bases, with 7 bases between. Germline-derived CDR1 and CDR2 are ENHRY and SYGVKD. The CDR3 is made up of 12 amino acids. CDR3 amino acids: CAISGKGETQYF. The CDR3 nucleotides read TGTGCCATCAGTGGAAAGGGAGAGACCCAGTACTTC.

This clonotype was picked up many times. The chain carries TRBV7-9 and TRBJ2-3; possibly TRBD1 for D (5 bases). Trimming cost V 1 base and J 0 bases, with 8 bases left between them. Germline V gives CDR1 SEHNR, CDR2 FQNEAQ (reference sequence). This CDR3 region has 15 residues. The CDR3 region is CASSLGDSSTDTQYF. In DNA form, the CDR3 reads TGTGCCAGCAGCTTAGGCGACAGCAGCACAGATACGCAGTATTTT.

The chain carries TRBV5-1 and TRBJ2-1; 13 bases align to TRBD2. Germline V gene sequence: CDR1 SGHRS, CDR2 YFSETQ. CDR3 length: 15 amino acids. The J segment lost 10 bases and the V segment lost 0 bases, leaving 4 bases of the junction unmatched. CDR3 coding DNA: TGCGCCAGCAGCTTGGTCACTAGCGGGGGGGCGGAGCAGTTCTTC. Translating gives CASSLVTSGGAEQFF.

The chain has TRBV18 and TRBJ1-3, with D uncertain. The V end lost 6 bases, the J end lost 0 bases, and 15 bases lay between the germline ends. Looked up from germline, CDR1 is KGHSH and CDR2 is LQKENI. The CDR3 length is 16 residues. CDR3 bases: TGTGCCAGCTCCTCCCCTGAGGACGGCTCTGGAAACACCATATATTTT. This codes for CASSSPEDGSGNTIYF.

This clonotype has a handful of counts. This chain joins TRBV20-1 and TRBJ2-1, with D unresolved. Trimming removed 3 bases at V and 0 bases at J, with 6 bases between. The CDR3 length is 13 residues. Germline CDR1 is DFQATT and CDR2 is SNEGSKA (reference sequence). CDR3 protein: CSARTLSYNEQFF. CDR3 nucleotides: TGCAGTGCTAGGACCCTCTCCTACAATGAGCAGTTCTTC.

V gene TRBV7-2 combines with J gene TRBJ1-2; no firm D call. The length of the CDR3 is 14 residues. CDR1 and CDR2 (germline): SGHTA, FQGNSA. V was clipped by 3 bases and J by 8 bases, with 16 bases between them. CDR3 residues: CASSFSGNLGGYTF. The CDR3 nucleotides read TGTGCCAGCAGCTTTTCTGGCAATCTGGGGGGCTACACCTTC.

Concerning this clonotype itself: A much larger clonotype is one base distant, so this may be a read error. The rearrangement joins TRBV12-3 or TRBV12-4 to TRBJ1-5; unclear D gene. This CDR3 is 15 amino acids long. V lost 3 bases, J lost 7 bases, and 16 bases lay in between. The CDR3 nucleotides are TGTGCCAGCAGTTTCCGGTACGACTTCGGGCAGCCCCAGCATTTT. Amino acids: CASSFRYDFGQPQHF.

The chain employs TRBV11-2 and TRBJ2-2, with D possibly called TRBD1 or TRBD2 (5 bases each). In germline, CDR1 is SGHAT, CDR2 FQNNGV. Trimming stripped 4 bases from V and 7 bases from J, with 10 bases between. CDR3 length: 13 residues. The CDR3 DNA follows: TGTGCCAGCAGCTCGGGACGGGACGGGGAGCTGTTTTTT. As protein: CASSSGRDGELFF.

The chain recombines TRBV6-1 with TRBJ2-7, with D possibly matching TRBD1 (6 bases). V was cut by 6 bases and J by 0 bases, with 15 bases left in between. Germline CDR1 MNHNS, CDR2 SASEGT. This CDR3 is 15 amino acids long. CDR3 sequence reads: CASRGADRSSYEQYF. In DNA, the CDR3 is TGTGCCAGCAGGGGAGCTGACAGGAGCTCCTACGAGCAGTACTTC.

The chain links TRBV20-1 to TRBJ2-1; 7 bases agree with TRBD2. The length of the CDR3 is 13 residues. Losses at the gene ends were 2 bases for V and 6 bases for J; bases not matched to a gene: 4. Per germline, CDR1 DFQATT and CDR2 SNEGSKA (reference sequence). CDR3 region: CSARIAGSNEQFF. CDR3 bases: TGCAGTGCTAGAATAGCGGGCTCCAATGAGCAGTTCTTC.

This clonotype was counted only a few times. J is TRBJ2-1 and V is TRBV29-1, with 7 bases aligning to TRBD2. This CDR3 region has 16 residues. Trimming removed 0 bases from V and 4 bases from J; junction bases left unmatched: 9. Germline CDR1 and CDR2: SQVTM and ANQGSEA. The DNA of the CDR3 is TGCAGCGTTGAAGATTTCAACGGGGGGAATTACAATGAGCAGTTCTTC. The encoded protein is CSVEDFNGGNYNEQFF.

The chain combines TRBV5-1 with TRBJ2-1, with 8 bases aligning to TRBD1. Germline CDR1 and CDR2: SGHRS and YFSETQ. The CDR3 runs to 14 residues. Trimming at V came to 5 bases and at J to 8 bases, leaving 9 bases not matched to a gene. Here the CDR3 reads CASSQGQGRDEQFF. The DNA of the CDR3 is TGCGCCAGCAGTCAAGGACAGGGTCGTGATGAGCAGTTCTTC.

The chain is built from TRBV12-5 and TRBJ1-5; D unresolved. Between the trimmed V and J ends, which lost 1 base and 0 bases, there was a span of 10 bases. CDR1 is LGHNT, CDR2 FRNRAP, per germline. The CDR3 runs to 16 residues. The CDR3 loop reads CASGLAGRFSNQPQHF. The CDR3 coding sequence is TGTGCTAGTGGTTTGGCCGGGAGATTTAGCAATCAGCCCCAGCATTTT.

This chain connects TRBV5-1 to TRBJ2-1, with no clear D. The germline V gene encodes CDR1 SGHRS and CDR2 YFSETQ. CDR3 length equals 15 residues. V gave up 0 bases and J gave up 1 base, with 8 bases separating them. CDR3 nucleotide sequence: TGCGCCAGCAGCTTGGTAGCAGAGTCCTACAATGAGCAGTTCTTC. Translation: CASSLVAESYNEQFF.

The chain recombines TRBV7-2 with TRBJ2-1; D gene unclear. CDR1 and CDR2 from the germline V gene are SGHTA and FQGNSA. The CDR3 is made up of 13 amino acids. Trimming took 1 base from V and 7 from J, leaving 8 bases between them. CDR3 residues: CASSLGAVNEQFF. For the CDR3, the DNA is TGTGCCAGCAGCTTAGGGGCGGTGAATGAGCAGTTCTTC. Full variable domain (outside the CDR3, taken from reference TRBV7-2 and TRBJ2-1): GAGVSQSPSNKVTEKGKDVELRCDPISGHTALYWYRQSLGQGLEFLIYFQGNSAPDKSGLPSDRFSAERTGGSVSTLTIQRTQQEDSAVYLCASSLGAVNEQFFGPGTRLTVL.

The rearrangement joins TRBV7-9 to TRBJ2-5; D remains unclear. V lost 5 bases and J lost 5, with 12 bases in between. The germline V gene encodes CDR1 SEHNR and CDR2 FQNEAQ (reference sequence). The CDR3 has 13 amino acids. This chain's CDR3 is CASSRDPSETQYF. For the CDR3, the DNA is TGTGCCAGCAGCAGAGACCCGTCTGAGACCCAGTACTTC.

The chain recombines TRBV7-2 with TRBJ2-3; D is possibly TRBD1 (6 bases). CDR3 size: 15 residues. Trimming pared 3 bases from V and 0 bases from J, leaving 10 bases between. Germline lookup yields CDR1 SGHTA and CDR2 FQGNSA. In DNA, the CDR3 is TGTGCCAGCAGCTTGAGGGACAAGAGCACAGATACGCAGTATTTT. Protein: CASSLRDKSTDTQYF. The complete variable domain, with remaining parts taken from reference TRBV7-2 and TRBJ2-3, reads GAGVSQSPSNKVTEKGKDVELRCDPISGHTALYWYRQSLGQGLEFLIYFQGNSAPDKSGLPSDRFSAERTGGSVSTLTIQRTQQEDSAVYLCASSLRDKSTDTQYFGPGTRLTVL.